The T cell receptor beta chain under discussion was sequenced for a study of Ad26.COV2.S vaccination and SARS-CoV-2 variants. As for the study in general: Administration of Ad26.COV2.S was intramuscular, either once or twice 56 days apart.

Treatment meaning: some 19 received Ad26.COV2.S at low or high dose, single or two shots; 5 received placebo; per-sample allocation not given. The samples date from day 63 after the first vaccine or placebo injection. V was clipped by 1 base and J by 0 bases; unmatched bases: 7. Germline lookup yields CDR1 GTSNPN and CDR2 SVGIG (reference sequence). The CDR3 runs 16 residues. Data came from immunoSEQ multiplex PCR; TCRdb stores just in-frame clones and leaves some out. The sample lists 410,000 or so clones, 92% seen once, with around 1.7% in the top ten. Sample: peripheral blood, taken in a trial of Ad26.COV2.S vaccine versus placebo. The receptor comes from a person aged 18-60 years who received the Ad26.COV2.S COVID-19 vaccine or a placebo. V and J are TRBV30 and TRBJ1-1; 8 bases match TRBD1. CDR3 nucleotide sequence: TGTGCCTGGAGTGGGGACAGGAATCGCATGAACACTGAAGCTTTCTTT. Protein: CAWSGDRNRMNTEAFF.